This is a list of T cell receptor beta chains from one sample in a study of blood T cell repertoires in COVID-19. Some clones are missing from TCRdb's copy, which holds only in-frame ones; the method was immunoSEQ multiplex PCR. The sample consists of more than 300,000 clones, 92% of them appearing once. Input material: PBMCs or T cells enriched from blood (not recorded which). The receptors were sampled from a woman aged 25 to 39 who had recovered from COVID-19. The CDR3 runs from the conserved cysteine through the conserved F or W. The D gene is left open where the match is weak. Expanded clones get a size class; other rows say once, few or many, or leave the size out.

abundance | j_gene | v_gene | d_gene | CDR3nt | CDR3aa
NA | TRBJ2-1 | TRBV5-1 | TRBD2 | TGCGCCAGCAGCCAACGGACTAGCGGGGGGTTCGATGAGCAGTTCTTC | CASSQRTSGGFDEQFF
NA | TRBJ1-2 | TRBV7-2 | NA | TGTGCCAGCAGCTTTCAGAATGGGCCAAACTATGGCTACACCTTC | CASSFQNGPNYGYTF
NA | TRBJ1-2 | TRBV12-3/TRBV12-4 | NA | TGTGCCAGCAGTAAACAGGGTTTTTCTGGCTACACCTTC | CASSKQGFSGYTF
NA | TRBJ2-3 | TRBV11-3 | TRBD2 | TGTGCCAGCAGCTTAGGACTAGCGGCAAGCACAGATACGCAGTATTTT | CASSLGLAASTDTQYF
NA | TRBJ2-2 | TRBV5-4 | TRBD2 | TGTGCCAGCAGCTCCAAACTAGCGGCGAACACCGGGGAGCTGTTTTTT | CASSSKLAANTGELFF
NA | TRBJ1-6 | TRBV6-5 | TRBD1 | TGTGCCAGCAGTTACCGGGACAGGGCCGGCGATTCACCCCTCCACTTT | CASSYRDRAGDSPLHF
NA | TRBJ2-1 | TRBV27 | TRBD2 | TGTGCCAGCAGTTTATCGAAGGGACTAGATAACTTCGATCGCTTTGATGAGCAGTTCTTC | CASSLSKGLDNFDRFDEQFF
NA | TRBJ2-4 | TRBV7-2 | NA | TGTGCCAGCAGCTTTTCAGGGACAACCATTCAGTACTTC | CASSFSGTTIQYF
NA | TRBJ1-1 | TRBV6-5 | NA | TGTGCCAGCAGCGAGTCGGGGGGAACCACTGAAGCTTTCTTT | CASSESGGTTEAFF
NA | TRBJ2-5 | TRBV28 | TRBD1 | TGTGCCAGCAAGGACAGGGGGGAGACCCAGTACTTC | CASKDRGETQYF
NA | TRBJ2-3 | TRBV21-1 | NA | TGTGCCAGCAGCTTGGCGGCCACGGACAAGGATACGCAGTATTTT | CASSLAATDKDTQYF
NA | TRBJ1-2 | TRBV19 | NA | TGTGCCAGCCGTCGAGAGGAAAACTATGGCTACACCTTC | CASRREENYGYTF
NA | TRBJ2-7 | TRBV13 | TRBD2 | TGTGCCAGCAGCACATACCAGCGGGGGACGGTCTACGAGCAGTACTTC | CASSTYQRGTVYEQYF
few | TRBJ2-6 | TRBV4-2 | TRBD1 | TGTGCCAGCAGCCACACCGGGACAGGGGCCTCTGGGGCCAACGTCCTGACTTTC | CASSHTGTGASGANVLTF
NA | TRBJ1-5 | TRBV4-1 | NA | TGCGCCAGCAGCCAAGAACCCACGGGATGGGGCAATCAGCCCCAGCATTTT | CASSQEPTGWGNQPQHF
NA | TRBJ2-1 | TRBV27 | NA | TGTGCCAGCAGTTTCTCGGGTACCGGTGAGCAGTTCTTC | CASSFSGTGEQFF
once | TRBJ1-6 | TRBV7-2 | NA | TGTGCCAGCAGCTTGGGCGGGATGAATTCACCCCTCCACTTT | CASSLGGMNSPLHF
once | TRBJ2-1 | TRBV6-1 | NA | TGTGCCAGCAGTGAAGATCGCAGGCTATACAATGAGCAGTTCTTC | CASSEDRRLYNEQFF
NA | TRBJ2-7 | TRBV5-4 | NA | TGTGCCAGCAGCGCTGAGGACAAATTCTCCTACGAGCAGTACTTC | CASSAEDKFSYEQYF
NA | TRBJ2-1 | TRBV18 | NA | TGTGCCAGCTCACCAGGCCAGGTATCTCTTGAGCAGTTCTTC | CASSPGQVSLEQFF
NA | TRBJ2-3 | TRBV19 | TRBD2 | TGTGCCAGTACCAAAGCGGGGGGGCACACAGATACGCAGTATTTT | CASTKAGGHTDTQYF
NA | TRBJ1-4 | TRBV2 | NA | TGTGCCAGCAGTGAACAGACAGGACTTAATGAAAAACTGTTTTTT | CASSEQTGLNEKLFF
NA | TRBJ1-2 | TRBV4-3 | NA | TGCGCCAGCAGCCAACCGGGGGGTTATCATGGCTACACCTTC | CASSQPGGYHGYTF
NA | TRBJ2-1 | TRBV2 | NA | TGTGCCAGCAGTGTCTACAGGTCCTACAATGAGCAGTTCTTC | CASSVYRSYNEQFF
NA | TRBJ2-2 | TRBV19 | TRBD2 | TGTGCCAGTAGTATCCTTAGCGGGAGGGGTACCGGGGAGCTGTTTTTT | CASSILSGRGTGELFF
once | TRBJ2-2 | TRBV12-5 | TRBD1 | TGTGCTAGTGGTTTAAACTTGGGACAGTCGAACACCGGGGAGCTGTTTTTT | CASGLNLGQSNTGELFF
NA | TRBJ1-2 | TRBV2 | NA | TGTGCCCTGAAACAGGGTTATGGCTACACCTTC | CALKQGYGYTF
NA | TRBJ2-2 | TRBV27 | NA | TGTGCCAGCAGTACGGCAGGGTGGAACACCGGGGAGCTGTTTTTT | CASSTAGWNTGELFF
NA | TRBJ1-5 | TRBV27 | NA | TGTGCCAGCAGGCAGGTCCAGCCCCAGCATTTT | CASRQVQPQHF
NA | TRBJ2-5 | TRBV28 | NA | TGTGCCAGCAGGTCTGGCGGGGGCCTTCAAGAGACCCAGTACTTC | CASRSGGGLQETQYF
NA | TRBJ1-2 | TRBV5-4 | TRBD1 | TGTGCCAGCAGCAACCGGGACAGGGCTTATGGCTACACCTTC | CASSNRDRAYGYTF
once | TRBJ1-1 | TRBV2 | TRBD1 | TGTGCCAGCACCCCGGGACAGATCACTGAAGCTTTCTTT | CASTPGQITEAFF
NA | TRBJ1-1 | TRBV5-1 | TRBD1 | TGCGCCAGCACCGCTGTAGGCAGGGGGGAAACTGAAGCTTTCTTT | CASTAVGRGETEAFF
once | TRBJ2-3 | TRBV7-2 | NA | TGTGCCAGCGTCCAAGACAGGTTTCCAGATACGCAGTATTTT | CASVQDRFPDTQYF
NA | TRBJ1-6 | TRBV7-2 | TRBD1 | TGTGCCAGCAGCGTTGGGACAGGGGGAGTGTCACCCCTCCACTTT | CASSVGTGGVSPLHF